This T cell receptor beta chain appears in the sequencing data of a study of monozygotic twins with inflammatory bowel disease. TCRdb re-called the 5' RACE reads and shows each CDR3 protein once, DNA omitted. The table lists over 150,000 distinct CDR3 sequences. The CDR3 is 14 amino acids. Germline values: CDR1 DFQATT, CDR2 SNEGSKA (reference sequence). The sequenced material came from blood. The chain is built from TRBV20-1 and TRBJ2-1; as DNA is missing, the TRBD2 call by TCRdb cannot be tested. The receptor was derived from a human donor with ulcerative colitis or Crohn's disease, or a healthy co-twin of an affected twin (not recorded which). The CDR3 spells CSAPSGGPFDEQFF.